Each of the 14 T cell receptor beta chains below was sequenced from the same sample in a study of T cells after yellow fever vaccination (dated by TCRdb to about 2019). Libraries came from 5' RACE. Sequencing took place on an Illumina HiSeq 2500. Starting from the raw public reads, TCRdb applied fastp trimming at Q25, assembled clones with MiXCR and retained in-frame beta chains. Rows are combined by CDR3 protein, so each entry shows the most common genes and DNA. This sample gives some 350,000 distinct CDR3 sequences in total; more than 9% of them show up just once. The biggest ten clones account for roughly 18% of the sample. What the treatment or condition label conveys for this sample: live attenuated yellow fever vaccine strain. Specimen: PBMCs, collected on the day of the first yellow fever vaccination. All receptors come from a man aged 18 to 35 who received the YFV17D yellow fever vaccine.

The chain combines TRBV12-3 or TRBV12-4 with TRBJ1-1; a possible D gene is TRBD1 (6 bases). V was shortened by 6 bases and J by 7 bases, with 18 bases between the two germline ends. There are 14 residues in the CDR3. CDR3 nucleotide sequence: TGTGCCAGCAGCCCGGGACAAGTAATGATTGAAGCTTTCTTT. This codes for CASSPGQVMIEAFF.

Only a few counts were recorded for this clonotype. This chain connects TRBV20-1 to TRBJ1-3; D unresolved. This CDR3 is built from 13 residues. Trimming left V 7 bases short and J 0 bases short, with 10 bases between. From germline, CDR1 is DFQATT and CDR2 SNEGSKA (reference sequence). CDR3 bases: TGCAGTGTAAGGGCCTTCTCTGGAAACACCATATATTTT. Its protein is CSVRAFSGNTIYF.

This rearrangement joins TRBV20-1 to TRBJ2-7, with D possibly being TRBD1 (5 bases). Germline values: CDR1 DFQATT, CDR2 SNEGSKA (reference sequence). Trimming shortened V by 0 bases and J by 4 bases, and 13 bases separated the two germline ends. The CDR3 totals 14 residues. The CDR3: CSARDSGRVYEQYF. CDR3 in DNA: TGCAGTGCTAGAGATTCGGGCAGGGTTTACGAGCAGTACTTC.

The genes are TRBV5-6 and TRBJ1-6; unclear D gene. CDR3 length: 14 amino acids. Germline V CDR1 and CDR2: SGHDT, YYEEEE. The V gene lost 0 bases and the J gene lost 6 bases, with 7 bases spanning the gap. The CDR3 DNA sequence: TGTGCCAGCAGCTTGGTTGGGAGTAATTCACCCCTCCACTTT. Translated, it gives CASSLVGSNSPLHF.

The V call is TRBV28, the J call TRBJ1-3, with D unclear. The V gene's germline CDR1 is MDHEN and CDR2 SYDVKM. This CDR3 is built from 12 residues. V was cut by 9 bases and J by 0 bases, with 6 bases left in between. Here the CDR3 reads CASRASGNTIYF. The CDR3 nucleotides are TGTGCCAGTCGTGCCTCTGGAAACACCATATATTTT.

The rearrangement uses TRBV6-2 or TRBV6-3 and TRBJ1-5; D call uncertain. The germline CDR1 and CDR2 sequences are MNHEY and SVGEGT. This CDR3 comprises 14 residues. V dropped 2 bases and J dropped 1 base, with 6 bases sitting between them. In DNA form, the CDR3 reads TGTGCCAGCAGTTACCGGGGAAGCAATCAGCCCCAGCATTTT. It translates to CASSYRGSNQPQHF.

This clonotype was seen more than once but under ten times. This chain links TRBV25-1 with TRBJ2-1; a weak D match, TRBD2 (6 bases). The CDR3 extends over 14 amino acids. V lost 9 bases and J 0 bases, leaving 12 bases between the germline ends. Germline CDR1 reads MGHDK; CDR2 reads SYGVNS. CDR3: CASGEDNSYNEQFF. CDR3 in DNA: TGTGCCAGTGGGGAGGACAACTCCTACAATGAGCAGTTCTTC.

This clonotype was seen a handful of times. The rearrangement links TRBV10-3 to TRBJ1-5; possibly TRBD1 for D (5 bases). The CDR3 runs to 13 residues. V was trimmed by 5 bases and J by 6 bases, leaving 11 bases between them. The germline CDR1 and CDR2 sequences are ENHRY and SYGVKD. The CDR3 bases are TGTGCCATCAGTAGCCAGGGAGTTCAGCCCCAGCATTTT. It yields the protein CAISSQGVQPQHF.

The table lists this clonotype with many counts. The V gene is TRBV7-9, the J gene TRBJ1-5; perhaps TRBD1 as D (6 bases). V lost 5 bases and J lost 5, with 22 bases in between. Germline V gene sequence: CDR1 SEHNR, CDR2 FQNEAQ (reference sequence). The CDR3 consists of 17 residues. The CDR3 protein is CASSDSYGGGLDQPQHF. CDR3 in DNA: TGTGCCAGCAGCGATTCCTACGGTGGGGGCCTCGATCAGCCCCAGCATTTT.

The gene calls are TRBV24-1 and TRBJ2-5; a possible D gene is TRBD1 (6 bases). CDR3 size: 15 residues. The V gene's germline CDR1 is KGHDR and CDR2 SFDVKD. V lost 3 bases to trimming and J lost 4 bases, with 14 bases between them. DNA of the CDR3: TGTGCCACCAGTGATCCCCAGGACAGCGGAGAGACCCAGTACTTC. Residues: CATSDPQDSGETQYF.

The chain is built from TRBV29-1 and TRBJ2-7; D possibly corresponds to TRBD1 (5 bases). Trimming removed 6 bases at V and 2 bases at J, with 14 bases between. This CDR3 spans 13 amino acids. Germline loops: CDR1 SQVTM, CDR2 ANQGSEA. CDR3 in DNA: TGCAGCGTGGGCGGCAGGGTGACCTACGAGCAGTACTTC. Protein sequence: CSVGGRVTYEQYF.

This clonotype was counted many times. This chain links TRBV7-2 with TRBJ2-6; the D gene is possibly TRBD1 (5 bases). CDR1 is SGHTA and CDR2 is FQGNSA in the germline V gene. Trimming stripped 3 bases from V and 6 bases from J, with 15 bases between. The CDR3 is 16 amino acids. This CDR3 is CASSFNPGYQANVLTF. CDR3 sequence (DNA): TGTGCCAGCAGCTTTAACCCAGGGTATCAGGCCAACGTCCTGACTTTC.

The chain links TRBV10-3 to TRBJ1-3, with no clear D. Per germline, CDR1 ENHRY and CDR2 SYGVKD. With 6 bases removed from V and 2 bases from J, the gap between germline ends came to 11 bases. The CDR3 extends over 14 amino acids. The CDR3: CAISPGGAGNTIYF. As DNA, the CDR3 is TGTGCCATCAGCCCTGGCGGGGCTGGAAACACCATATATTTT.

This clonotype was observed a few times. CDR3 amino acids: CASSINPRVDTQYF. The DNA of the CDR3 is TGTGCCAGTAGTATAAACCCCAGGGTCGATACGCAGTATTTT. V usage is TRBV19 and J usage is TRBJ2-3, with D perhaps matching TRBD1 (5 bases). Trimming left V 2 bases short and J 6 bases short, with 12 bases between. CDR1 and CDR2 from the germline V gene are LNHDA and SQIVND (reference sequence). The CDR3 consists of 14 residues.